The rows below give T cell receptor beta chains drawn from one sample of a study of blood T cells in healthy people across ages. TCRdb used MiXCR to reprocess the 5' RACE reads, holding one entry per CDR3 protein. Of around 1,900,000 distinct CDR3 sequences in the sample, around 42% were seen once. Sequencing was carried out using blood. The source of these receptors is a human donor in good health. Each CDR3 is given with its conserved first and last residue. Each record gives: CDR3 length, J gene, clone size, V gene, D gene, CDR3 protein, CDR3 DNA. D genes are given only for firm matches. Rows give clone size only sometimes, using once, few, many, or a class for an expanded clone.

CDR3 length: 17
J gene: TRBJ2-1
clone size: few
V gene: TRBV5-1
D gene: TRBD2
CDR3 protein: CASSLGLAGGIRNEQFF
CDR3 DNA: TGCGCCAGCAGCTTGGGATTAGCGGGGGGTATTAGGAATGAGCAGTTCTTC

CDR3 length: 14
J gene: TRBJ1-1
clone size: -
V gene: TRBV4-3
D gene: -
CDR3 protein: CTSSQVGGDTEAFF
CDR3 DNA: TGCACCAGCAGCCAAGTGGGGGGAGACACTGAAGCTTTCTTT

CDR3 length: 17
J gene: TRBJ1-2
clone size: -
V gene: TRBV2
D gene: -
CDR3 protein: CASSEEGESITNYGYTF
CDR3 DNA: TGTGCCAGCAGTGAAGAAGGGGAGAGTATTACTAACTATGGCTACACCTTC

CDR3 length: 17
J gene: TRBJ1-5
clone size: -
V gene: TRBV4-3
D gene: TRBD1
CDR3 protein: CASSQSRTGFGGQPQHF
CDR3 DNA: TGCGCCAGCAGCCAATCACGGACAGGGTTCGGCGGACAGCCCCAGCATTTT

CDR3 length: 14
J gene: TRBJ1-2
clone size: -
V gene: TRBV10-2
D gene: -
CDR3 protein: CASSVRQSLRGYTF
CDR3 DNA: TGCGCCAGCAGTGTAAGACAGAGTTTACGTGGCTACACCTTC

CDR3 length: 13
J gene: TRBJ1-2
clone size: -
V gene: TRBV2
D gene: -
CDR3 protein: CASRPSAVLMHTF
CDR3 DNA: TGTGCCAGCAGACCTTCGGCAGTCTTGATGCACACCTTC

CDR3 length: 16
J gene: TRBJ2-3
clone size: few
V gene: TRBV2
D gene: -
CDR3 protein: CASTLTLLRSTDTQYF
CDR3 DNA: TGTGCCAGCACTCTGACATTACTTAGGAGCACAGATACGCAGTATTTT

CDR3 length: 13
J gene: TRBJ1-1
clone size: few
V gene: TRBV29-1
D gene: -
CDR3 protein: CSVELVYRREAFF
CDR3 DNA: TGCAGCGTTGAGTTGGTCTATAGACGTGAAGCTTTCTTT

CDR3 length: 14
J gene: TRBJ2-5
clone size: many
V gene: TRBV10-3
D gene: -
CDR3 protein: CAISELQFQETQYF
CDR3 DNA: TGTGCCATCAGTGAGCTGCAGTTCCAAGAGACCCAGTACTTC

CDR3 length: 18
J gene: TRBJ1-5
clone size: -
V gene: TRBV12-3/TRBV12-4
D gene: TRBD1
CDR3 protein: CASSFNRDRVTWMKPQHF
CDR3 DNA: TGTGCCAGCAGTTTCAATCGGGACAGGGTTACCTGGATGAAGCCCCAGCATTTT

CDR3 length: 14
J gene: TRBJ2-1
clone size: -
V gene: TRBV7-3
D gene: -
CDR3 protein: CASSLGWGYNEQFF
CDR3 DNA: TGTGCCAGCAGCTTAGGGTGGGGGTACAATGAGCAGTTCTTC

CDR3 length: 11
J gene: TRBJ1-1
clone size: few
V gene: TRBV29-1
D gene: TRBD1
CDR3 protein: CSVDHRGRAFF
CDR3 DNA: TGCAGCGTTGACCACAGGGGGAGGGCTTTCTTT

CDR3 length: 14
J gene: TRBJ1-4
clone size: -
V gene: TRBV6-6
D gene: -
CDR3 protein: CASSPGTDREKLFF
CDR3 DNA: TGTGCCAGCAGTCCCGGGACCGATCGGGAAAAACTGTTTTTT

CDR3 length: 17
J gene: TRBJ2-7
clone size: -
V gene: TRBV2
D gene: TRBD1
CDR3 protein: CASTYYPGAGGKYEQYF
CDR3 DNA: TGTGCCAGCACCTACTATCCAGGGGCAGGGGGCAAATACGAGCAGTACTTC

CDR3 length: 15
J gene: TRBJ2-7
clone size: -
V gene: TRBV10-3
D gene: -
CDR3 protein: CAASPWAQDFHEQYF
CDR3 DNA: TGTGCCGCCTCGCCCTGGGCGCAGGATTTCCACGAGCAGTACTTC

CDR3 length: 13
J gene: TRBJ2-5
clone size: few
V gene: TRBV10-3
D gene: TRBD2
CDR3 protein: CATSGGQGETQYF
CDR3 DNA: TGTGCCACCAGCGGGGGGCAAGGAGAGACCCAGTACTTC

CDR3 length: 14
J gene: TRBJ2-7
clone size: -
V gene: TRBV3-1
D gene: -
CDR3 protein: CASTSSPSDYEQYF
CDR3 DNA: TGTGCCAGCACCTCGTCCCCTTCCGACTACGAGCAGTACTTC

CDR3 length: 14
J gene: TRBJ2-7
clone size: -
V gene: TRBV2
D gene: -
CDR3 protein: CASKRYRDVDEQYF
CDR3 DNA: TGTGCCAGCAAGCGGTACAGGGATGTGGACGAGCAGTACTTC

CDR3 length: 17
J gene: TRBJ2-5
clone size: few
V gene: TRBV7-8
D gene: TRBD2
CDR3 protein: CASSLGLAGGYKETQYF
CDR3 DNA: TGTGCCAGCAGCCTCGGACTAGCGGGGGGGTACAAGGAGACCCAGTACTTC

CDR3 length: 12
J gene: TRBJ2-3
clone size: -
V gene: TRBV30
D gene: TRBD2
CDR3 protein: CAWSFLAGTQYF
CDR3 DNA: TGTGCCTGGAGTTTTCTAGCGGGGACGCAGTATTTT

CDR3 length: 13
J gene: TRBJ1-1
clone size: -
V gene: TRBV28
D gene: -
CDR3 protein: CASSPHRSPEAFF
CDR3 DNA: TGTGCCAGCAGTCCCCATCGGAGTCCTGAAGCTTTCTTT

CDR3 length: 15
J gene: TRBJ1-1
clone size: few
V gene: TRBV5-1
D gene: -
CDR3 protein: CASSLLGARDTEAFF
CDR3 DNA: TGCGCCAGCAGCTTGTTAGGGGCGCGGGACACTGAAGCTTTCTTT